A single sample is the source of the 22 T cell receptor beta chains below, sequenced in a study of cytomegalovirus exposure and HLA in healthy donors. The PCR ran on 60 Vbeta and 13 Jbeta primers. Data came from immunoSEQ multiplex PCR; TCRdb stores just in-frame clones and leaves some out. This sample has approximately 150,000 clones, with about four fifths found just once. The source material was PBMCs. The receptor set was obtained from a man in his fifties or sixties in good health and CMV-seropositive.

The chain uses TRBV2 and TRBJ2-1; a weak D match, TRBD1 (6 bases). Trimming stripped 6 bases from V and 0 bases from J, with 12 bases between. Per the germline V gene, CDR1 is SNHLY and CDR2 is FYNNEI. The CDR3 sequence is 15 residues long. The CDR3 loop is CASRPQGSSYNEQFF. The CDR3 DNA is TGTGCCAGCAGGCCGCAGGGGAGCTCCTACAATGAGCAGTTCTTC.

V is TRBV6-5 and J is TRBJ1-3; possible D gene TRBD1, 5 bases. The CDR3 is 14 residues long. Germline V CDR1 and CDR2: MNHEY, SVGAGI. With 5 bases removed from V and 4 bases from J, the gap between germline ends came to 12 bases. The CDR3 DNA reads TGTGCCAGCAGTCGGGCAGGGCTCGGAAACACCATATATTTT. Translated: CASSRAGLGNTIYF.

The V gene is TRBV30, the J gene TRBJ1-2, with TRBD1 identical over 9 bases. The germline V gene encodes CDR1 GTSNPN and CDR2 SVGIG (reference sequence). After removal of 3 bases from V and 2 bases from J, the junction contained 4 bases not matched to a gene. CDR3 length equals 14 residues. The chain's CDR3 is CAWSSGQGNYGYTF. Written as DNA, the CDR3 is TGTGCCTGGAGCTCGGGACAGGGAAACTATGGCTACACCTTC.

The chain is built from TRBV7-6 and TRBJ2-5, with 12 bases aligning to TRBD1. The DNA end is a closer match to TRBJ2-7, so the J assignment may be wrong. The CDR3 is 17 residues long. CDR1 SGHVS and CDR2 FNYEAQ come from the germline V gene. In DNA, the CDR3 is TGTGCCAGCAGCTTAGTTTCGGGACAGGGGGCATCCTACGAGCAGTACTTC. Protein sequence: CASSLVSGQGASYEQYF.

This clone was detected only once. CDR3 bases: TGTGCCAGCAGTTCACTCGTGGGGGGCACTGAAGCTTTCTTT. Its translation: CASSSLVGGTEAFF. V is TRBV6-5 and J is TRBJ1-1; a possible D gene is TRBD1 (5 bases). CDR3 length: 14 residues. The germline V gene has CDR1 MNHEY and CDR2 SVGAGI. The germline V and J ends were trimmed by 4 bases and 4 bases, with 13 bases remaining between them.

This clone came up a few times. This rearrangement joins TRBV7-3 to TRBJ2-1; D ambiguous. Trimming took 1 base from V and 1 from J, leaving 8 bases between them. The CDR3 has 15 amino acids. The germline CDR1 and CDR2 sequences are SGHTA and FQGTGA. The CDR3 protein is CASSLIYGSYNEQFF. CDR3 DNA sequence: TGTGCCAGCAGCTTAATTTACGGGTCCTACAATGAGCAGTTCTTC. The full variable domain, completed using reference TRBV7-3 and TRBJ2-1, is GAGVSQTPSNKVTEKGKYVELRCDPISGHTALYWYRQSLGQGPEFLIYFQGTGAADDSGLPNDRFFAVRPEGSVSTLKIQRTERGDSAVYLCASSLIYGSYNEQFFGPGTRLTVL.

In regard to this clone: Other nucleotide sequences in the sample specify the same CDR3. The V gene is TRBV4-2, the J gene TRBJ2-5; 11 bases fit TRBD2. V gave up 6 bases and J gave up 5 bases; unmatched junction bases: 8. The CDR3 consists of 15 residues. Germline V gene sequence: CDR1 LGHNA, CDR2 YNFKEQ. Here the CDR3 DNA reads TGTGCCAGCAGTCCGAGGCTAGCGGGAGGTGAGACCCAGTACTTC. The encoded protein is CASSPRLAGGETQYF.

This chain joins TRBV15 and TRBJ1-2; 9 bases fit TRBD1. Germline V CDR1 and CDR2: LNHNV, YYDKDF (reference sequence). The J segment lost 4 bases and the V segment lost 4 bases, leaving 10 bases of the junction unmatched. CDR3 length: 16 amino acids. The CDR3 loop reads CATSIGGDRGIYGYTF. Here the CDR3 DNA reads TGTGCCACCAGCATTGGGGGAGACAGGGGGATCTATGGCTACACCTTC.

The chain joins TRBV5-1 to TRBJ2-1, with 10 bases aligning to TRBD2. Germline V lookup: CDR1 SGHRS, CDR2 YFSETQ. With 2 bases clipped from V and 8 bases from J, the junction kept 10 bases outside the gene matches. The CDR3 contains 16 residues. This CDR3 reads CASSFVGLAGVDEQFF. The CDR3 DNA sequence: TGCGCCAGCAGCTTCGTAGGTCTAGCGGGAGTGGATGAGCAGTTCTTC.

The chain employs TRBV30 and TRBJ1-4; D ambiguous. CDR1 and CDR2 from the germline V gene are GTSNPN and SVGIG (reference sequence). V lost 4 bases to trimming and J lost 8 bases, with 11 bases between them. The CDR3 length is 12 residues. CDR3 in amino acids: CAWNGGHEKLFF. CDR3 in DNA: TGTGCCTGGAACGGAGGGCACGAAAAACTGTTTTTT. Filled out from reference TRBV30 and TRBJ1-4, the complete variable domain reads SQTIHQWPATLVQPVGSPLSLECTVEGTSNPNLYWYRQAAGRGLQLLFYSVGIGQISSEVPQNLSASRPQDRQFILSSKKLLLSDSGFYLCAWNGGHEKLFFGSGTQLSVL.

This chain uses TRBV7-6 with TRBJ2-7; D is undetermined. This CDR3 has 14 residues. V lost 0 bases and J 2 bases, leaving 8 bases between the germline ends. Germline V gives CDR1 SGHVS, CDR2 FNYEAQ. CDR3 region: CASSLAADTYEQYF. The CDR3 DNA reads TGTGCCAGCAGCTTAGCGGCGGATACCTACGAGCAGTACTTC.

The chain employs TRBV7-2 and TRBJ2-7, with TRBD1 matching 8 bases. Germline trimming cut 1 base from V and 0 bases from J; bases unmatched to any gene: 5. CDR3 size: 16 residues. CDR1 is SGHTA and CDR2 is FQGNSA in the germline V gene. CDR3 coding DNA: TGTGCCAGCAGCTTAGATGGTGGGACAGGCTCCTACGAGCAGTACTTC. The encoded protein is CASSLDGGTGSYEQYF. The full variable domain, rest sourced from reference TRBV7-2 and TRBJ2-7, is GAGVSQSPSNKVTEKGKDVELRCDPISGHTALYWYRQSLGQGLEFLIYFQGNSAPDKSGLPSDRFSAERTGGSVSTLTIQRTQQEDSAVYLCASSLDGGTGSYEQYFGPGTRLTVT.

The chain links TRBV5-4 to TRBJ2-7, with TRBD1 identical over 10 bases. Per the germline V gene, CDR1 is SGHNT and CDR2 is YYREEE (reference sequence). The V segment lost 0 bases and the J segment 5 bases; nucleotides outside the gene matches: 5. This CDR3 has 15 amino acids. CDR3 sequence (DNA): TGTGCCAGCAGCTTGGACGACAGGGGGCTCCACGAGCAGTACTTC. Its protein product is CASSLDDRGLHEQYF.

The rearrangement links TRBV5-6 to TRBJ1-6; 8 nucleotides line up with TRBD1. Germline V gene data show CDR1 as SGHDT and CDR2 as YYEEEE. V was clipped by 1 base and J by 9 bases; unmatched bases: 6. The CDR3 has 15 residues. CDR3 DNA: TGTGCCAGCAGCTTGCCGGGGACAGGTGGTTCACCCCTCCACTTT. The encoded protein is CASSLPGTGGSPLHF.

This sequence joins TRBV7-3 and TRBJ2-3; TRBD2 aligns across 9 bases. CDR1 is SGHTA and CDR2 is FQGTGA in the germline V gene. J gave up 7 bases and V 5 bases, and 7 bases lay outside the gene matches. The CDR3 length is 14 residues. CDR3 in amino acids: CASSPSPSGNTQYF. The CDR3 nucleotides read TGTGCCAGCAGCCCCTCGCCTAGCGGGAATACGCAGTATTTT.

This chain links TRBV2 with TRBJ1-1; 8 positions match TRBD1. In germline, CDR1 is SNHLY, CDR2 FYNNEI. This CDR3 region has 14 residues. The trim removed 7 bases at V and 4 bases at J, leaving 8 bases unmatched. In DNA, the CDR3 is TGTGCCAGCACCGGGAACAGGGGGGGCACTGAAGCTTTCTTT. This gives the protein CASTGNRGGTEAFF. Variable domain in full (rest from reference TRBV2 and TRBJ1-1): EPEVTQTPSHQVTQMGQEVILRCVPISNHLYFYWYRQILGQKVEFLVSFYNNEISEKSEIFDDQFSVERPDGSNFTLKIRSTKLEDSAMYFCASTGNRGGTEAFFGQGTRLTVV.

The rearrangement joins TRBV4-2 to TRBJ1-1; unclear D gene. The V gene's germline CDR1 is LGHNA and CDR2 YNFKEQ. Trimming removed 2 bases from V and 2 bases from J, with 6 bases in between. CDR3 length: 13 amino acids. For the CDR3, the DNA is TGTGCCAGCAGCCAACGGTTAAACACTGAAGCTTTCTTT. Protein: CASSQRLNTEAFF.

This clone has just one count. The chain combines TRBV7-9 with TRBJ2-7; the match to TRBD1 covers 9 bases. Germline CDR1 SEHNR, CDR2 FQNEAQ (reference sequence). The CDR3 is 14 residues long. After removal of 2 bases from V and 2 bases from J, the junction contained 1 base not matched to a gene. The CDR3 DNA sequence: TGTGCCAGCAGCTTACGACAGGGGGCCTACGAGCAGTACTTC. This codes for CASSLRQGAYEQYF. Using reference TRBV7-9 and TRBJ2-7 for the parts outside the CDR3, the full variable domain is DTGVSQNPRHKITKRGQNVTFRCDPISEHNRLYWYRQTLGQGPEFLTYFQNEAQLEKSRLLSDRFSAERPKGSFSTLEIQRTEQGDSAMYLCASSLRQGAYEQYFGPGTRLTVT.

The chain's CDR3 is CASNPSDRDPYEQYF. CDR3 DNA: TGCGCCAGCAACCCTTCCGACAGGGACCCCTACGAGCAGTACTTC. This chain connects TRBV5-1 to TRBJ2-5, with 7 bases identical to TRBD1. The J call may be incorrect, as the DNA end agrees better with TRBJ2-7. Germline loops: CDR1 SGHRS, CDR2 YFSETQ. CDR3 length: 15 residues.

This clone occurred many times. The V call is TRBV2, the J call TRBJ1-2, with no clear D. Trimming took 6 bases from V and 5 from J, leaving 13 bases between them. Germline V CDR1 and CDR2: SNHLY, FYNNEI. This CDR3 is 13 amino acids long. The CDR3 nucleotides are TGTGCCAGCAGCGAAAGAGGGATGTATGGCTACACCTTC. It is translated as CASSERGMYGYTF.

The chain has TRBV28 and TRBJ2-7; the match to TRBD1 covers 8 bases. There are 14 residues in the CDR3. Trimming removed 6 bases from V and 6 bases from J; junction bases left unmatched: 10. The germline CDR1 and CDR2 sequences are MDHEN and SYDVKM. In DNA, the CDR3 is TGTGCCAGCAGGGGGACAGGAGATAGGAGCGAGCAGTACTTC. It specifies CASRGTGDRSEQYF.

The chain joins TRBV6-6 to TRBJ1-5; 7 bases fit TRBD1. The J segment lost 4 bases and the V segment lost 6 bases, leaving 9 bases of the junction unmatched. Germline V gene sequence: CDR1 MNHNY, CDR2 SVGAGI (reference sequence). The CDR3 has 15 amino acids. The CDR3 loop is CASRSTGNYNQPQHF. The DNA for the CDR3 is TGTGCCAGCAGGTCGACAGGGAACTATAATCAGCCCCAGCATTTT.